This T cell receptor beta chain was recorded in a study of beta chain features in type 1 diabetes (dated by TCRdb to 2016 to 2019). Looking at the study overall: Patients and healthy donors did not differ in mean age, gender distribution, total cell number or subset yield. Regulatory and stem cell-like memory subsets were isolated from only 8 patients and about eight healthy donors, whereas naive and central memory subsets came from all 30 or so donors. The study compared TCRB repertoires of sorted circulating CD4+ T cell subsets between recently diagnosed type 1 diabetes patients and matched healthy donors. A total of approximately 99,000,000 sorted cells were examined across all samples, and RNA yield correlated strongly with the number of cells per subset.

CDR1 SGHDT and CDR2 YYEEEE were looked up in the germline V gene. The germline V and J ends show losses of 3 bases and 2 bases respectively, and no gene match explains 9 bases of the junction. Reading from cysteine to phenylalanine, the CDR3 counts 16 amino acids. CDR3 DNA is the only sequence kept; it has 48 bases, read in frame from the first base. Each donor gave one peripheral blood draw, averaging roughly 120 mL, which was collected into heparinised tubes. A BD FACSAria II was used to sort naive, central memory, regulatory and stem cell-like memory CD4+ T cells with a panel that included CD45RO, CCR7, CD25, CD127, CD95 and CD27. All sorted populations exceeded 95% purity. PBMCs were separated immediately by Lymphoprep density gradient centrifugation and were stained directly, without being cultured. So that batch effects would be minimized, each experiment stained and sorted samples in pairs, pairing one healthy donor with one patient.

The study at large found these results: A moderate but significant shortening of TCRB CDR3 length was observed in type 1 diabetes patients in all four CD4+ subsets. PCR may preferentially amplify shorter templates, but because patient and control samples were amplified and corrected together, any resulting skew would affect both groups equally. Naive, central memory and regulatory TCRB repertoires appeared more similar among patients than among healthy donors. At VDJ recombination sites, patients with type 1 diabetes made fewer insertions and deleted more nucleotides, a pattern implying thymic rearrangement abnormalities. Sequencing cDNA rather than genomic DNA could over-represent highly expressing activated cells, although activation and CD3 levels did not differ between groups. Only small numbers of individuals were included in the HLA sub-analyses, which left unresolved whether HLA type had any influence on TCRB rearrangement.

This clone was observed a handful of times. Its binding antigen is unknown. It has no much larger one-base neighbor in the sample; base qualities were not kept. All of the isolated RNA was reverse transcribed with the High Capacity cDNA Reverse Transcription Kit, so expressed TCRB transcripts were sequenced. Deep immunoSEQ sequencing was performed on naive, central memory and regulatory T cell samples, with an average of roughly 3.5 million total reads per sample. Sorted cells were lysed in RLT buffer, and RNA was extracted using DNase-treated RNeasy Micro or Mini kits according to cell number. To prevent cross-contamination, each cell subset was processed individually, whereas patient and healthy donor samples were processed jointly. The immunoSEQ multiplex PCR was used to amplify TCRB sequences from cDNA, yielding 87-bp fragments that span the CDR3 region. Amplicons were sequenced on the Illumina HiSeq platform. As for the authors' bioinformatics: Synthetic template baselines were used to correct PCR bias computationally, reads within Hamming distance 2 were collapsed together, and singletons that could not be merged were discarded. By aligning reads against IMGT, V, D and J genes, CDR3 length, and insertions or deletions at six rearrangement sites were assigned. Clonotype counts were normalized to sorted cell number within each subset before computing true diversity and Gini coefficients with the tcR R package. The overlap coefficient, calculated on TCRB nucleotide sequences, was used to measure repertoire sharing. Out-of-frame TCRB sequences from naive cells were analyzed to stand in for the pre-selection repertoire. The immuneACCESS repertoire file appears here via TCRdb, limited to in-frame rearrangements. These files lack a portion of the clones; in checked studies, under half of the deficit traces to unresolved V genes, and the cause of the others is not known. V and J calls and clone size are given by that table; D and trimming were obtained from the DNA. Present in this sample are some 900,000 clones, roughly 16% of which were seen just once. The top ten clones comprise 0.02% to 0.025% of the sample.

Sequenced sample: naive CD4+ T cells from blood. The cell subset or site label, as the study defines it: true naive CD4+ T cells. The sequence came from a woman under 30 in good health. The chain is assembled from TRBV5-6 and TRBJ2-3, and TRBD1 matches 7 of the central bases. CDR3 loop: CASSWVTGSSTDTQYF. The sequenced DNA is TGTGCCAGCAGCTGGGTGACAGGGTCATCCACAGATACGCAGTATTTT.